One and the same sample provided the 22 T cell receptor beta chains below, sequenced in a study of T-cell reconstitution after alpha-beta-depleted transplantation in children. Preparation of the TCRbeta library used unique molecular identifiers. TCRdb re-analysed the PCR reads in MiXCR, keeping a single row per CDR3 protein. Among some 220,000 distinct CDR3 sequences, roughly a tenth were seen once, and the ten largest hold under 30%. The starting material was PBMCs, obtained before TCRalphabeta/CD19-depleted stem cell transplant. The receptors shown here come from a child younger than two with acute myeloid leukemia, due to receive a stem cell transplant.

This clonotype came up many times. The chain employs TRBV2 and TRBJ1-1; TRBD1 matches 7 bases. CDR1 is SNHLY, CDR2 FYNNEI, per germline. The CDR3 runs 14 residues. Trimming took 4 bases from V and 6 from J; bases not matched to a gene: 8. Written as DNA, the CDR3 is TGTGCCAGCAGTGCCCGTGTGACAGGGTCTGAAGCTTTCTTT. It translates to CASSARVTGSEAFF.

In its sample, this clonotype was seen many times. This rearrangement joins TRBV12-3 or TRBV12-4 to TRBJ2-1, with D perhaps matching TRBD1 or TRBD2 (5 bases each). V lost 5 bases and J lost 7, with 15 bases in between. This CDR3 has 14 residues. CDR3 residues: CASSTGTVKNEQFF. The CDR3 bases are TGTGCCAGCAGTACCGGGACGGTTAAAAATGAGCAGTTCTTC.

This clonotype was counted a few times. The chain couples TRBV3-1 to TRBJ2-1; 11 nucleotides agree with TRBD2. After removal of 3 bases from V and 10 bases from J, the junction contained 14 bases not matched to a gene. This CDR3 spans 17 amino acids. The germline V gene encodes CDR1 LGHDT and CDR2 YNNKEL (reference sequence). In nucleotides, the CDR3 is TGTGCCAGCAGCCATTTAGACATAGCGGGGGGGCCCAGGGAGCAGTTCTTC. Encoded protein: CASSHLDIAGGPREQFF.

This clonotype was seen many times. V is TRBV15 and J is TRBJ2-7; D might be TRBD1 (6 bases). Germline V gene sequence: CDR1 LNHNV, CDR2 YYDKDF (reference sequence). The CDR3 extends over 16 amino acids. Trimming left V 0 bases short and J 3 bases short, with 15 bases between. This CDR3 reads CATSRDKGQDFYEQYF. Written as DNA, the CDR3 is TGTGCCACCAGCAGAGATAAGGGACAAGATTTCTACGAGCAGTACTTC.

At least ten counts were recorded for this clonotype. V gene TRBV10-3 combines with J gene TRBJ1-1; 8 bases fit TRBD1. This CDR3 comprises 13 residues. Trimming removed 8 bases from V and 0 bases from J; junction bases left unmatched: 2. Germline-derived CDR1 and CDR2 are ENHRY and SYGVKD. The CDR3 DNA sequence: TGTGCCATCGGGACAGGCATGAACACTGAAGCTTTCTTT. Protein sequence: CAIGTGMNTEAFF.

This clonotype was seen ten or more times. The chain uses TRBV5-1 and TRBJ2-1; 8 nucleotides agree with TRBD2. Germline V lookup: CDR1 SGHRS, CDR2 YFSETQ. V shed 0 bases and J 8 bases; nucleotides not matched to a gene: 7. The CDR3 runs 15 residues. The CDR3 here is CASSLGVGLVHEQFF. The CDR3 bases are TGCGCCAGCAGCTTGGGGGTGGGACTAGTCCATGAGCAGTTCTTC. Using reference TRBV5-1 and TRBJ2-1 for the parts outside the CDR3, the full variable domain is KAGVTQTPRYLIKTRGQQVTLSCSPISGHRSVSWYQQTPGQGLQFLFEYFSETQRNKGNFPGRFSGRQFSNSRSEMNVSTLELGDSALYLCASSLGVGLVHEQFFGPGTRLTVL.

In its sample, this clonotype was seen many times. This chain links TRBV3-1 with TRBJ1-5; no reliable D call. Per germline, CDR1 LGHDT and CDR2 YNNKEL (reference sequence). The V gene lost 0 bases and the J gene lost 3 bases, with 9 bases spanning the gap. This CDR3 is 15 amino acids long. CDR3 in amino acids: CASSQEGGVNQPQHF. As DNA, the CDR3 is TGTGCCAGCAGCCAAGAGGGAGGTGTCAATCAGCCCCAGCATTTT.

This clonotype occurred many times. This rearrangement joins TRBV15 to TRBJ1-5, with 10 positions matching TRBD1. The junction had 1 base not matched to a gene; V was cut back by 4 bases and J by 13 bases. The CDR3 loop spans 11 amino acids. The germline V gene has CDR1 LNHNV and CDR2 YYDKDF (reference sequence). The CDR3 DNA sequence: TGTGCCACCAGCACGGGACAGGGGCAGCATTTT. This codes for CATSTGQGQHF.

The sample holds many counts of this clonotype. CDR3 nucleotides: TGTGCCAGCAGTTCTAGGGGGGACAGTTATAGCAATCAGCCCCAGCATTTT. Its protein is CASSSRGDSYSNQPQHF. The V call is TRBV12-3 or TRBV12-4, the J call TRBJ1-5, with 7 bases matching TRBD1. This CDR3 has 17 residues. V gave up 4 bases and J gave up 0 bases; unmatched junction bases: 9.

This clonotype was found many times. The chain has TRBV24-1 and TRBJ2-7; TRBD2 is a possible D gene (6 bases). The V end was cut by 3 bases, the J end by 3 bases, with 8 bases between. The CDR3 covers 13 residues. Germline CDR1 reads KGHDR; CDR2 reads SFDVKD. The CDR3 DNA reads TGTGCCACCAGTGATGCGGGGATCTACGAGCAGTACTTC. This gives the protein CATSDAGIYEQYF.

This clonotype was counted many times. The V gene is TRBV20-1, the J gene TRBJ2-7, with D unresolved. Germline CDR1 reads DFQATT; CDR2 reads SNEGSKA (reference sequence). The V end lost 4 bases, the J end lost 2 bases, and 6 bases lay between the germline ends. This CDR3 is 11 amino acids long. The CDR3 DNA reads as TGCAGTGCTATTGACCCCTACGAGCAGTACTTC. This codes for CSAIDPYEQYF.

This clonotype was seen many times. The chain uses TRBV28 and TRBJ1-4; no clear D gene. Germline loops: CDR1 MDHEN, CDR2 SYDVKM. The CDR3 contains 15 residues. Trimming removed 5 bases from V and 0 bases from J, with 10 bases in between. The CDR3 loop reads CASSTTAATNEKLFF. CDR3 DNA: TGTGCCAGCAGTACCACAGCCGCAACTAATGAAAAACTGTTTTTT.

This clonotype was observed a handful of times. This chain uses TRBV24-1 with TRBJ2-5, with TRBD2 matching 11 bases. Germline CDR1 and CDR2: KGHDR and SFDVKD. CDR3 size: 16 residues. The junction had 3 bases not matched to a gene; V was cut back by 4 bases and J by 0 bases. The CDR3 nucleotides are TGTGCCACCAGTGACGCTAGCGGGGGGTACCAAGAGACCCAGTACTTC. As protein: CATSDASGGYQETQYF.

This clonotype was found many times. The rearrangement links TRBV5-1 to TRBJ1-4; D not resolved. V dropped 4 bases and J dropped 6 bases, with 13 bases sitting between them. CDR1 and CDR2 (germline): SGHRS, YFSETQ. The length of the CDR3 is 14 residues. CDR3 region: CASSLGGSDEKLFF. In nucleotides, the CDR3 is TGCGCCAGCAGCCTTGGTGGCTCGGATGAAAAACTGTTTTTT.

At least ten counts were recorded for this clonotype. V and J are TRBV7-2 and TRBJ2-1; D might be TRBD2 (5 bases). CDR3 length: 15 residues. Germline assignment: CDR1 SGHTA and CDR2 FQGNSA. With 2 bases removed from V and 4 bases from J, the gap between germline ends came to 12 bases. The CDR3 DNA reads TGTGCCAGCAGCTTACCCGTTAGGACTTACAATGAGCAGTTCTTC. It is translated as CASSLPVRTYNEQFF.

This clonotype came up many times. The rearrangement uses TRBV28 and TRBJ1-2; a possible D gene is TRBD1 (5 bases). Germline-derived CDR1 and CDR2 are MDHEN and SYDVKM. V gave up 4 bases and J gave up 0 bases, with 12 bases separating them. The CDR3 spans 15 residues. DNA of the CDR3: TGTGCCAGCAGTTCCCGGGACGGAGCTAACTATGGCTACACCTTC. Translation: CASSSRDGANYGYTF.

This clonotype was counted ten times or more. The chain carries TRBV7-9 and TRBJ2-5; D not certain. Germline CDR1 SEHNR, CDR2 FQNEAQ (reference sequence). The CDR3 is 14 amino acids. V lost 2 bases, J lost 3 bases, and 10 bases lay in between. CDR3 bases: TGTGCCAGCAGCTTATACCGACATGAAGAGACCCAGTACTTC. Its translation is CASSLYRHEETQYF.

This clonotype was recorded a few times. The chain uses TRBV5-1 and TRBJ2-6, with TRBD1 identical over 8 bases. The CDR3 extends over 20 amino acids. Germline loops: CDR1 SGHRS, CDR2 YFSETQ. V shed 4 bases and J 0 bases; nucleotides not matched to a gene: 15. Here the CDR3 DNA reads TGCGCCAGCAGCCGACAGTTGACAGGGGACTCACTCTCTGGGGCCAACGTCCTGACTTTC. Its translation: CASSRQLTGDSLSGANVLTF. Together with reference TRBV5-1 and TRBJ2-6, the CDR3 gives the full variable domain: KAGVTQTPRYLIKTRGQQVTLSCSPISGHRSVSWYQQTPGQGLQFLFEYFSETQRNKGNFPGRFSGRQFSNSRSEMNVSTLELGDSALYLCASSRQLTGDSLSGANVLTFGAGSRLTVL.

The chain carries TRBV5-4 and TRBJ2-1, with TRBD1 matching over 9 bases. J gave up 2 bases and V 3 bases, and 3 bases lay outside the gene matches. There are 15 residues in the CDR3. Germline loops: CDR1 SGHNT, CDR2 YYREEE (reference sequence). Written as DNA, the CDR3 is TGTGCCAGCAGCTCCGGGACAGGGCCCTACAATGAGCAGTTCTTC. Residues: CASSSGTGPYNEQFF.

Of note for this clonotype: The junction departs from the called germline gene at one end, perhaps through a read error. CDR3 amino acids: CVSSVNRRVTEAFF. The CDR3 DNA sequence: TGTGTCAGCAGCGTAAACCGCAGGGTGACCGAAGCTTTCTTT. The rearrangement uses TRBV28 and TRBJ1-1, with D maybe TRBD1 (5 bases). This CDR3 is built from 14 residues. Germline V CDR1 and CDR2: MDHEN, SYDVKM.

The sample holds many counts of this clonotype. The rearrangement joins TRBV6-5 to TRBJ1-1, with D perhaps TRBD1 (6 bases). CDR1 is MNHEY, CDR2 SVGAGI, per germline. V lost 7 bases and J lost 5, with 17 bases in between. CDR3 length: 14 amino acids. The CDR3 DNA follows: TGTGCCAGCAAGGTCCCGGGAAGGGGGACTGAAGCTTTCTTT. Its translation: CASKVPGRGTEAFF.

This clonotype was recorded at least ten times. The chain combines TRBV9 with TRBJ1-3; D gene unclear. The CDR3 loop spans 15 amino acids. From germline, CDR1 is SGDLS and CDR2 YYNGEE. Trimming took off 2 bases at V and 0 bases at J, with 9 bases between the two ends. For the CDR3, the DNA is TGTGCCAGCAGCGTTCTTCCTATCTCTGGAAACACCATATATTTT. It codes for CASSVLPISGNTIYF.